The clone carrying this T cell receptor beta chain was recorded many times. Germline CDR1 reads SGHRS; CDR2 reads YFSETQ. Losses at the gene ends were 3 bases for V and 2 bases for J; bases not matched to a gene: 17. There are 19 residues in the CDR3. This specimen belongs to a study of T cells in Graves' hyperthyroidism and ophthalmopathy. From RNA transcripts, TCR beta CDR3 regions were amplified. HTBI primers were the set used in a first-round RT-PCR of the TCR CDR3. TCRdb recomputed calls from the multiplex PCR reads with MiXCR, one row per CDR3 protein. Here the sample spans over 300,000 distinct CDR3 sequences, 11% to 15% being singletons.

The sequence derives from a woman aged 60-75 years with Graves' hyperthyroidism. Sequencing was performed on blood. The V gene is TRBV5-1, the J gene TRBJ2-3; 8 bases fit TRBD2. The CDR3 spells CASSSIPSGGALTTDTQYF. CDR3 DNA sequence: TGCGCCAGCAGCTCCATCCCCTCGGGGGGGGCCCTAACCACAGATACGCAGTATTTT.